Listed here are 21 T cell receptor beta chains from one sample, sequenced in a study of blood T cell repertoires in COVID-19 (dated by TCRdb to between 2020 and 2021). The protocol used for the library was the immunoSEQ multiplex PCR assay. TCRdb's version of the immuneACCESS table is confined to in-frame rearrangements and falls short of the full clone set. An unresolved V gene accounts for under half of the shortfall where checked; the remainder is of unknown origin. The sample table holds about 160,000 clones, of which 87% were seen once. The ten largest clones represent approximately 4.3% of the sample. Sequencing used PBMCs or T cells enriched from blood (not recorded which). Receptors originate from a woman aged 40 to 50 who had been exposed to COVID-19.

A note on this clone: The junction does not match germline at one end; this may be a read error. The chain links TRBV13 to TRBJ2-1, with D perhaps TRBD1 (5 bases). This CDR3 contains 15 residues. Germline assignment: CDR1 PRHDT and CDR2 FYEKMQ (reference sequence). Here the CDR3 DNA reads TGTGCCAGCAGCCTAGGGGCTGACATGTACAATGAGCAGTTCTTC. Its protein is CASSLGADMYNEQFF.

The chain joins TRBV12-2 to TRBJ2-7; the table's D call, TRBD2, was not checked against the DNA. TRBV12-2 constitutes a pseudogene. The CDR3 spans 15 residues. CDR3 loop: CASRPRVTTPYEQYF. The CDR3 nucleotides are TGTGCAAGTCGCCCCCGGGTAACAACACCTTACGAGCAGTACTTC.

The chain joins TRBV7-9 to TRBJ2-3; 9 bases match TRBD2. Germline CDR1 reads SEHNR; CDR2 reads FQNEAQ (reference sequence). The J segment lost 0 bases and the V segment lost 5 bases, leaving 9 bases of the junction unmatched. The CDR3 is made up of 17 amino acids. The CDR3: CASSPSLAGPSTDTQYF. DNA of the CDR3: TGTGCCAGCAGCCCCAGTCTAGCGGGACCTAGCACAGATACGCAGTATTTT.

The chain recombines TRBV5-6 with TRBJ1-3, with TRBD1 matching 7 bases. The CDR3 runs 13 residues. V lost 4 bases, J lost 9 bases, and 7 bases stayed unmatched. In germline, CDR1 is SGHDT, CDR2 YYEEEE. This chain's CDR3 is CASSGTETGTIYF. CDR3 sequence (DNA): TGTGCCAGCAGCGGGACAGAGACGGGCACCATATATTTT.

The CDR3 DNA sequence: TGCGCCAGCAGACCCGGTCTGGGAGGGGCCTACGAGCAGTACTTC. Translating gives CASRPGLGGAYEQYF. The chain has TRBV4-3 and TRBJ2-7; 7 nucleotides align to TRBD2. V was pared by 6 bases and J by 2 bases, with 10 bases of the junction left unmatched. Germline CDR1 LGHNA, CDR2 YSLEER. This CDR3 comprises 15 residues.

The V and J genes are TRBV7-8 and TRBJ2-3; D not certain. This CDR3 comprises 13 residues. V gave up 2 bases and J gave up 4 bases, with 7 bases separating them. CDR1 is SGHVS and CDR2 is FQNEAQ in the germline V gene. This chain's CDR3 is CASSLNRADTQYF. The CDR3 nucleotides are TGTGCCAGCAGCTTAAATCGCGCAGATACGCAGTATTTT.

This chain joins TRBV5-5 and TRBJ1-2; D is perhaps TRBD1 (5 bases). The CDR3 is 15 residues long. Germline CDR1 SGHKS, CDR2 YYEKEE (reference sequence). The V and J ends lost 3 bases and 6 bases respectively, with 18 bases between them. Written as DNA, the CDR3 is TGTGCCAGCAGCTGGCACGGGGGGGGATTAGATGGCTACACCTTC. The encoded protein is CASSWHGGGLDGYTF.

The chain is built from TRBV25-1 and TRBJ1-2, with 7 positions matching TRBD1. The CDR3 sequence is 14 residues long. Germline V gene lookup returns CDR1 MGHDK and CDR2 SYGVNS. Losses at the gene ends were 3 bases for V and 2 bases for J; bases not matched to a gene: 3. The CDR3 bases are TGTGCCAGCAGTGACGTACAGGGGAACTATGGCTACACCTTC. It translates to CASSDVQGNYGYTF.

The chain has TRBV27 and TRBJ1-2; 10 bases are a match to TRBD1. The V segment lost 6 bases and the J segment 6 bases; nucleotides outside the gene matches: 4. There are 13 residues in the CDR3. From germline, CDR1 is MNHEY and CDR2 SMNVEV (reference sequence). CDR3 bases: TGTGCCAGCAGGGACAGGGGGAGGGATGGCTACACCTTC. It translates to CASRDRGRDGYTF.

This clone has only a few counts. The CDR3 loop reads CASSLGDRGKAPLHF. The DNA for the CDR3 is TGTGCCAGCAGCTTAGGAGACAGAGGAAAGGCACCCCTCCACTTT. The V call is TRBV7-2, the J call TRBJ1-6; weak D call: TRBD1 (5 bases). Germline V gene data show CDR1 as SGHTA and CDR2 as FQGNSA. This CDR3 contains 15 residues. Trimming stripped 1 base from V and 11 bases from J, with 15 bases between. The full variable domain, its missing parts supplied by reference TRBV7-2 and TRBJ1-6, is GAGVSQSPSNKVTEKGKDVELRCDPISGHTALYWYRQSLGQGLEFLIYFQGNSAPDKSGLPSDRFSAERTGGSVSTLTIQRTQQEDSAVYLCASSLGDRGKAPLHFGNGTRLTVT.

This clone appeared once. The gene calls are TRBV4-1 and TRBJ1-6; D might be TRBD1 (6 bases). The V gene lost 4 bases and the J gene lost 13 bases, with 11 bases spanning the gap. Per the germline V gene, CDR1 is MGHRA and CDR2 is YSYEKL. CDR3 length: 12 residues. CDR3 coding DNA: TGCGCCAGCAGCCTCGACAGGACCCCCCTCCACTTT. Translation gives CASSLDRTPLHF.

This chain links TRBV19 with TRBJ2-1; possible D gene TRBD1, 6 bases. Germline V gives CDR1 LNHDA, CDR2 SQIVND (reference sequence). The CDR3 extends over 13 amino acids. V was cut by 4 bases and J by 8 bases, with 12 bases left in between. Written as DNA, the CDR3 is TGTGCCAGTAGTACCTCTAACAGGGATGAGCAGTTCTTC. As protein: CASSTSNRDEQFF.

This sequence joins TRBV7-9 and TRBJ2-1, with TRBD2 matching over 8 bases. Germline trimming cut 3 bases from V and 5 bases from J; bases unmatched to any gene: 9. There are 16 residues in the CDR3. The germline gives CDR1 SEHNR, CDR2 FQNEAQ (reference sequence). The DNA for the CDR3 is TGTGCCAGCAGCTTCACACGACTAGCGAGAGACAATGAGCAGTTCTTC. Its protein product is CASSFTRLARDNEQFF.

The V gene is TRBV9, the J gene TRBJ1-1; 8 bases align to TRBD1. Germline V gene data show CDR1 as SGDLS and CDR2 as YYNGEE. CDR3 length equals 15 residues. V trimming: 5 bases; J trimming: 4 bases; junction bases outside the gene matches: 10. Written as DNA, the CDR3 is TGTGCCAGCAGGAAAGTCGGACAGGGCGGCACTGAAGCTTTCTTT. This gives the protein CASRKVGQGGTEAFF.

J is TRBJ2-7 and V is TRBV7-2; TRBD2 is a possible D gene (6 bases). Trimming left V 5 bases short and J 4 bases short, with 15 bases between. Germline CDR1 is SGHTA and CDR2 is FQGNSA. The CDR3 spans 14 residues. The DNA for the CDR3 is TGTGCCAGCAGCGGCGGCCTAGCGCTTTACGAGCAGTACTTC. The encoded protein is CASSGGLALYEQYF.

V and J are TRBV6-5 and TRBJ1-4; D is ambiguous. Trimming shortened V by 2 bases and J by 5 bases, and 12 bases separated the two germline ends. CDR3 length: 15 amino acids. The germline V gene encodes CDR1 MNHEY and CDR2 SVGAGI. The CDR3 coding sequence is TGTGCCAGCAGTTACAGAGGGAGGTTGAATGAAAAACTGTTTTTT. Its translation is CASSYRGRLNEKLFF.

The rearrangement joins TRBV20-1 to TRBJ1-5; possibly TRBD1 for D (5 bases). V was trimmed by 3 bases and J by 3 bases, leaving 18 bases between them. Looked up from germline, CDR1 is DFQATT and CDR2 is SNEGSKA (reference sequence). CDR3 size: 16 residues. This CDR3 reads CSASPAGMFDNQPQHF. CDR3 bases: TGCAGTGCTAGTCCAGCAGGGATGTTTGACAATCAGCCCCAGCATTTT.

The chain combines TRBV3-1 (or the pseudogene TRBV3-2) with TRBJ1-6; D not resolved. Germline CDR1 is LGHDT and CDR2 is YNNKEL (reference sequence). Trimming removed 4 bases from V and 8 bases from J, with 12 bases in between. This CDR3 contains 14 residues. The DNA of the CDR3 is TGTGCCAGCAGCCGTACAAGGAGGGATTCACCCCTCCACTTT. Its translation is CASSRTRRDSPLHF.

CDR3 region: CSAGLAGGSYEQYF. The DNA of the CDR3 is TGCAGCGCCGGACTAGCGGGAGGTTCCTACGAGCAGTACTTC. The V gene is TRBV29-1, the J gene TRBJ2-7, with TRBD2 matching 14 bases. CDR3 length: 14 amino acids. V lost 7 bases to trimming and J lost 1 base; unmatched junction nucleotides: 3. CDR1 and CDR2 from the germline V gene are SQVTM and ANQGSEA.

This chain uses TRBV6-5 with TRBJ1-1; TRBD1 is a possible D gene (6 bases). The CDR3 has 14 residues. The germline CDR1 and CDR2 sequences are MNHEY and SVGAGI. With 6 bases removed from V and 4 bases from J, the gap between germline ends came to 15 bases. The CDR3 DNA reads as TGTGCCAGCAGCCTCACAGGGAGTGGCACTGAAGCTTTCTTT. Amino acids: CASSLTGSGTEAFF.

This clone was detected once. The chain employs TRBV10-3 and TRBJ2-1, with D perhaps TRBD1 (5 bases). Trimming stripped 3 bases from V and 12 bases from J, with 12 bases between. CDR1 and CDR2 from the germline V gene are ENHRY and SYGVKD. The CDR3 sequence is 12 residues long. The CDR3 loop is CAISEEAGPQFF. In DNA, the CDR3 is TGTGCCATCAGTGAAGAGGCAGGGCCGCAGTTCTTC.